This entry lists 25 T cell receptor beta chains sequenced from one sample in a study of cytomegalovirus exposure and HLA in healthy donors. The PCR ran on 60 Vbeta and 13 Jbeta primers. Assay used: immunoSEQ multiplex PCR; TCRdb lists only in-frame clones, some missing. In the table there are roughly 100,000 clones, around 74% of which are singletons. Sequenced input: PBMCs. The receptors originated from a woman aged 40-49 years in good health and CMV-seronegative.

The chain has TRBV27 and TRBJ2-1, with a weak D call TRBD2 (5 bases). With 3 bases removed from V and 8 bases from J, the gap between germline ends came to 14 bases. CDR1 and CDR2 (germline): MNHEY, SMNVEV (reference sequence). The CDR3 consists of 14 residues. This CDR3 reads CASSFRERLDEQFF. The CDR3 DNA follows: TGTGCCAGCAGTTTCCGGGAACGACTCGATGAGCAGTTCTTC.

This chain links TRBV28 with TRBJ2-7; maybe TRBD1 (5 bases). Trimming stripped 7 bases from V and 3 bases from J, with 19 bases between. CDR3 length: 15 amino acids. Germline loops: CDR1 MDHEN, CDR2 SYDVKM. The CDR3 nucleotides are TGTGCCAGCACACCTGGCTTTGGCAGGGACTACGAGCAGTACTTC. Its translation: CASTPGFGRDYEQYF.

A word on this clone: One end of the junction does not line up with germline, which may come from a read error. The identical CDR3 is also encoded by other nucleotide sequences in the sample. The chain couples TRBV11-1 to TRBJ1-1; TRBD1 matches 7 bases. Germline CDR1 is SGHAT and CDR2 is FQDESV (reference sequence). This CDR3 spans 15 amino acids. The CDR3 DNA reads TGTGCCAGCAGCTTACCGGACAGGAGGCGCACTGAAGCCTTCTTT. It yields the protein CASSLPDRRRTEAFF.

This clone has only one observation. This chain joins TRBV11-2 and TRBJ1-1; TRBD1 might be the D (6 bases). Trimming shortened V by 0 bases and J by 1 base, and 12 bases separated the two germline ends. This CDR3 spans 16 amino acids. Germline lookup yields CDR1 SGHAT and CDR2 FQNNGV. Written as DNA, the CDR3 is TGTGCCAGCAGCTTAGAGAGAGGCAGGGGGAACACTGAAGCTTTCTTT. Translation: CASSLERGRGNTEAFF.

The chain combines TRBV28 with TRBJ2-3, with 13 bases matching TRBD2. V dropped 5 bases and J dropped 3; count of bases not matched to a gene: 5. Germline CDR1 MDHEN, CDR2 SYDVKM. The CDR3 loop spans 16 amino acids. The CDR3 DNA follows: TGTGCCAGCAGTCTCTGGACTAGCGGGAGTACAGATACGCAGTATTTT. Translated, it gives CASSLWTSGSTDTQYF.

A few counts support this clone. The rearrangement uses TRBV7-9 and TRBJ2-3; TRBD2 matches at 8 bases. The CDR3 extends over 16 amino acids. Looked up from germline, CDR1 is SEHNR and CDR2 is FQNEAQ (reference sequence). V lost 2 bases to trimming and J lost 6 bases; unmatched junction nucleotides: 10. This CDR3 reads CASSLWAGGLSDTQYF. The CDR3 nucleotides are TGTGCCAGCAGCTTATGGGCGGGGGGACTGTCGGATACGCAGTATTTT. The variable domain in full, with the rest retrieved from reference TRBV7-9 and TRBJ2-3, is DTGVSQNPRHKITKRGQNVTFRCDPISEHNRLYWYRQTLGQGPEFLTYFQNEAQLEKSRLLSDRFSAERPKGSFSTLEIQRTEQGDSAMYLCASSLWAGGLSDTQYFGPGTRLTVL.

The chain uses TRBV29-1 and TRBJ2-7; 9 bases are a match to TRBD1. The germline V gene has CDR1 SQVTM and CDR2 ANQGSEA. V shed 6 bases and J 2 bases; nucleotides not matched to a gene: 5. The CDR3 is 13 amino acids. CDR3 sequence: CSVKQGAAYEQYF. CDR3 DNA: TGCAGCGTCAAACAGGGGGCGGCCTACGAGCAGTACTTC.

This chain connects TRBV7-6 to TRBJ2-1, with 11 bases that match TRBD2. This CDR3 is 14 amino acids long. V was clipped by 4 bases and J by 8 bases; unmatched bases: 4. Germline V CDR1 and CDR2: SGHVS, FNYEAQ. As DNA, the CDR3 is TGTGCCAGCAGCTATACTAGCGGGGGACATGAGCAGTTCTTC. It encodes CASSYTSGGHEQFF.

CDR3 region: CASSYSQGMDYGYTF. In DNA form, the CDR3 reads TGTGCCAGCAGTTACTCTCAGGGTATGGACTATGGCTACACCTTC. The chain links TRBV6-5 to TRBJ1-2; TRBD1 might be the D (5 bases). V was clipped by 0 bases and J by 3 bases, with 11 bases between them. CDR3 length: 15 residues. Germline assignment: CDR1 MNHEY and CDR2 SVGAGI.

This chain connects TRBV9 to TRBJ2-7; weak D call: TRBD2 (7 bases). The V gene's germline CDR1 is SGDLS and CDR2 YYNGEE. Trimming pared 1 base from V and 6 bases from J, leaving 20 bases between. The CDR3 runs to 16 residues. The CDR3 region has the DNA TGTGCCAGCAGCGTAAAGGGGGGGCGGATTCCTGGCGAGCAGTACTTC. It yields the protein CASSVKGGRIPGEQYF.

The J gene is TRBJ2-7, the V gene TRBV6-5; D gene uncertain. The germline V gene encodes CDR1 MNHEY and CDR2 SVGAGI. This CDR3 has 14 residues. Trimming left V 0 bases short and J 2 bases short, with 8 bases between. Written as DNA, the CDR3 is TGTGCCAGCAGTTACTCGGCTGCCGCCTACGAGCAGTACTTC. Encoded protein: CASSYSAAAYEQYF.

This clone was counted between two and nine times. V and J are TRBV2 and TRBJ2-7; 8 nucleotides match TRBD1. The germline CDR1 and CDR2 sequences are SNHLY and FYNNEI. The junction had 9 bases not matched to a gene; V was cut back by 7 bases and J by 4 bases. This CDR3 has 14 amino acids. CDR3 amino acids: CASKPRTGIYEQYF. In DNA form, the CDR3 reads TGTGCCAGCAAACCTCGGACAGGGATTTACGAGCAGTACTTC.

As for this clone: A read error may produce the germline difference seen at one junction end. The DNA for the CDR3 is TGTTCCAGCAGCTTAGTTGCTAGCGCAGAGACCCAGTACTTC. Its protein is CSSSLVASAETQYF. The chain couples TRBV7-9 to TRBJ2-5; tentatively, D is TRBD2 (6 bases). CDR3 size: 14 residues. The germline V gene encodes CDR1 SEHNR and CDR2 FQNEAQ (reference sequence).

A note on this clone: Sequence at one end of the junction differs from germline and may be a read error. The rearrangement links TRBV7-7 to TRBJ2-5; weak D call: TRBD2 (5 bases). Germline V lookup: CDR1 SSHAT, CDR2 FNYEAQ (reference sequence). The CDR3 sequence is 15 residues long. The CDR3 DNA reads TGTGCTAGCAGCTTAGGGCCACTAGGGCAAGAGACCCAGTACTTC. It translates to CASSLGPLGQETQYF.

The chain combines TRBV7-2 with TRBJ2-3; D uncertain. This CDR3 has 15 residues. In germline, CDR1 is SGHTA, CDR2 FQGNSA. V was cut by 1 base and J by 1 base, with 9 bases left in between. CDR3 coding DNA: TGTGCCAGCAGCTTAGTAGTTGTTGGCACAGATACGCAGTATTTT. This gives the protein CASSLVVVGTDTQYF.

DNA of the CDR3: TGTGCCAGCAGTGAGGATGTCAATCAGCCCCAGCATTTT. Protein sequence: CASSEDVNQPQHF. This chain uses TRBV6-5 with TRBJ1-5, with unresolved D. From germline, CDR1 is MNHEY and CDR2 SVGAGI. The length of the CDR3 is 13 residues. The ends were cut back, 5 bases at V and 3 bases at J, with 8 bases in the middle.

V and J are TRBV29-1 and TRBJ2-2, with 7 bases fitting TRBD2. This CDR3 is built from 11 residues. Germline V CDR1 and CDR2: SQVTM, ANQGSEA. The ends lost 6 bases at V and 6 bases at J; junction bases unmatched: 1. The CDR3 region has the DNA TGCAGCGTCGGACTAGCCGGGGAGCTGTTTTTT. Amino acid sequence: CSVGLAGELFF.

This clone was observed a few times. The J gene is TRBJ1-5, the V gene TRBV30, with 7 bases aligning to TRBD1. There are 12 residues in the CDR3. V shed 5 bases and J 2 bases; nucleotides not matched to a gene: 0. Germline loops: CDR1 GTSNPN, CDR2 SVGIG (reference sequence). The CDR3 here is CAWGQGNQPQHF. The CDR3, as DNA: TGTGCCTGGGGACAGGGCAATCAGCCCCAGCATTTT.

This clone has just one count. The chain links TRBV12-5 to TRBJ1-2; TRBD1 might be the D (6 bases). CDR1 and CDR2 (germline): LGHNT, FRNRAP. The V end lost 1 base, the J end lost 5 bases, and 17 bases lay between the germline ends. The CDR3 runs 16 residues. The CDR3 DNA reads TGTGCTAGTGGTTTGGATCCGGGACACCGGGTGTATGGCTACACCTTC. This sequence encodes CASGLDPGHRVYGYTF.

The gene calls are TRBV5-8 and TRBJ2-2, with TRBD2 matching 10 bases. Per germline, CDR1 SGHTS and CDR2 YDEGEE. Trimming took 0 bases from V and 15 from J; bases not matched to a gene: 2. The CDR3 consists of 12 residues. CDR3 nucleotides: TGTGCCAGCAGCTTGGAGGGACTAGCGTTGTTTTTT. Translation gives CASSLEGLALFF.

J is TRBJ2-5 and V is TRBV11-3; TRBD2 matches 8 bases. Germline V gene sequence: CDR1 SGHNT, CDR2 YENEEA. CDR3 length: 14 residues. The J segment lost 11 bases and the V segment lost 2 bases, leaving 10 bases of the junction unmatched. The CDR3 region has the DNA TGTGCCAGCAGCTTACGGGGGGGTTACAATGAGCAGTACTTC. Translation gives CASSLRGGYNEQYF.

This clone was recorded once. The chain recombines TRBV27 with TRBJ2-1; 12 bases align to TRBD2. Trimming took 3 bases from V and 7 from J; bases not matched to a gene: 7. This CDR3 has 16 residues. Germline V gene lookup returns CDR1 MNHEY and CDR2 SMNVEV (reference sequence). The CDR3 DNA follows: TGTGCCAGCAGTTTTCTTGGACTAGCGGGAAGTAATGAGCAGTTCTTC. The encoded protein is CASSFLGLAGSNEQFF.

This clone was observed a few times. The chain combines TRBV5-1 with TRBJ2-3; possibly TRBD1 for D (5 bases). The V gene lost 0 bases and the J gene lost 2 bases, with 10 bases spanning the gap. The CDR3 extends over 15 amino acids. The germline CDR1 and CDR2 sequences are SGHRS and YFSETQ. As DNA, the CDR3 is TGCGCCAGCAGCTTGGGACAGCTAAACACAGATACGCAGTATTTT. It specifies CASSLGQLNTDTQYF.

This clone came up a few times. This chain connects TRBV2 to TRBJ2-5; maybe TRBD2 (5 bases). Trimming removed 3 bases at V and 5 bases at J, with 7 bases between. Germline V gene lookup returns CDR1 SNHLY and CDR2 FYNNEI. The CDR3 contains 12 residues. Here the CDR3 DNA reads TGTGCCAGCAGTGACGGGGTTGAGACCCAGTACTTC. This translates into CASSDGVETQYF.

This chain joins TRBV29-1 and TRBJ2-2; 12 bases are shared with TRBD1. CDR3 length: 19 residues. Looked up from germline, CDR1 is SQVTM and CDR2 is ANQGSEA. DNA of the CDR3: TGCGGCCGCAGCGCTTCGGGACAGGGGGCCCCACTGCGCACCGGGGAGCTGTTTTTT. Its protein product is CGRSASGQGAPLRTGELFF.